The 28 T cell receptor beta chains listed next were all sequenced from one sample in a study of blood T cell repertoires in COVID-19. Produced via immunoSEQ multiplex PCR; TCRdb's table is partial and in-frame only. The data contain some 240,000 clones, over 75% of them singletons. Sequenced material: peripheral blood. The origin of the receptors is a human donor in a cohort sampled during active COVID-19.

The chain uses TRBV5-4 and TRBJ1-5; D perhaps matches TRBD1 (6 bases). The CDR3 extends over 15 amino acids. Looked up from germline, CDR1 is SGHNT and CDR2 is YYREEE (reference sequence). V was pared by 1 base and J by 6 bases, with 14 bases between. The CDR3 sequence: CASSLHGRGSQPQHF. The DNA for the CDR3 is TGTGCCAGCAGCTTGCACGGGAGGGGGAGTCAGCCCCAGCATTTT. Variable domain in full (rest from reference TRBV5-4 and TRBJ1-5): ETGVTQSPTHLIKTRGQQVTLRCSSQSGHNTVSWYQQALGQGPQFIFQYYREEENGRGNFPPRFSGLQFPNYSSELNVNALELDDSALYLCASSLHGRGSQPQHFGDGTRLSIL.

This sequence joins TRBV18 and TRBJ1-6; 10 bases match TRBD1. Germline V gene data show CDR1 as KGHSH and CDR2 as LQKENI. V was pared by 5 bases and J by 8 bases, with 3 bases of the junction left unmatched. CDR3 length equals 14 residues. The CDR3: CASSTGTGDSPLHF. In DNA, the CDR3 is TGTGCCAGCTCAACCGGGACAGGGGATTCACCCCTCCACTTT.

CDR3 in amino acids: CASSLQGQGEKLFF. The CDR3 region has the DNA TGTGCCAGCAGCCTCCAGGGACAGGGTGAAAAACTGTTTTTT. The chain uses TRBV6-5 and TRBJ1-4; 9 bases are a match to TRBD1. After removal of 6 bases from V and 7 bases from J, the junction contained 6 bases not matched to a gene. This CDR3 has 14 residues. Looked up from germline, CDR1 is MNHEY and CDR2 is SVGAGI.

The chain carries TRBV28 and TRBJ1-3; the D is unclear. The V gene's germline CDR1 is MDHEN and CDR2 SYDVKM. V dropped 7 bases and J dropped 2 bases, with 6 bases sitting between them. The CDR3 sequence is 12 residues long. The CDR3 sequence: CASTGAGNTIYF. The CDR3 DNA follows: TGTGCCAGCACCGGGGCTGGAAACACCATATATTTT. The full variable domain, rest sourced from reference TRBV28 and TRBJ1-3, is DVKVTQSSRYLVKRTGEKVFLECVQDMDHENMFWYRQDPGLGLRLIYFSYDVKMKEKGDIPEGYSVSREKKERFSLILESASTNQTSMYLCASTGAGNTIYFGEGSWLTVV.

This clone was seen just once. This chain joins TRBV7-9 and TRBJ2-7, with D possibly matching TRBD1 (6 bases). With 1 base removed from V and 5 bases from J, the gap between germline ends came to 15 bases. Germline V CDR1 and CDR2: SEHNR, FQNEAQ (reference sequence). This CDR3 has 15 residues. CDR3 sequence reads: CASSLVATGSHEQYF. In nucleotides, the CDR3 is TGTGCCAGCAGCTTAGTTGCGACAGGATCTCACGAGCAGTACTTC.

This clone has only one observation. The chain combines TRBV7-9 with TRBJ2-7, with 9 bases fitting TRBD1. Germline V gives CDR1 SEHNR, CDR2 FQNEAQ (reference sequence). V trimming: 2 bases; J trimming: 6 bases; junction bases outside the gene matches: 17. There are 18 residues in the CDR3. The DNA of the CDR3 is TGTGCCAGCAGCTTATTTGGTCGGCCGGGACAGGGTTATGGCGAGCAGTACTTC. It translates to CASSLFGRPGQGYGEQYF.

The chain employs TRBV5-1 and TRBJ2-5; TRBD2 agrees at 10 bases. Per germline, CDR1 SGHRS and CDR2 YFSETQ. The V gene end was trimmed by 7 bases and the J gene end by 2 bases; junction bases not matched to a gene: 5. This CDR3 comprises 14 residues. CDR3 sequence (DNA): TGCGCCAGCGCCGGGACTAGCGCACAAGAGACCCAGTACTTC. Translated, it gives CASAGTSAQETQYF.

The chain recombines TRBV11-1 with TRBJ2-5, with D possibly being TRBD2 (5 bases). Germline CDR1 SGHAT, CDR2 FQDESV (reference sequence). Trimming cost V 3 bases and J 4 bases, with 12 bases left between them. CDR3 length: 14 amino acids. The CDR3 sequence: CASSLLGGRETQYF. The CDR3 DNA reads TGTGCCAGCAGCTTGCTCGGTGGGAGAGAGACCCAGTACTTC. Combining the CDR3 with reference TRBV11-1 and TRBJ2-5 gives the whole variable domain EAEVAQSPRYKITEKSQAVAFWCDPISGHATLYWYRQILGQGPELLVQFQDESVVDDSQLPKDRFSAERLKGVDSTLKIQPAELGDSAMYLCASSLLGGRETQYFGPGTRLLVL.

This rearrangement joins TRBV27 to TRBJ2-1, with TRBD2 matching over 9 bases. V lost 1 base and J lost 0; bases outside the gene matches: 4. In germline, CDR1 is MNHEY, CDR2 SMNVEV (reference sequence). The CDR3 spans 17 residues. CDR3 sequence: CASSLYLSGSSYNEQFF. CDR3 in DNA: TGTGCCAGCAGTTTATATCTTAGCGGGAGCTCCTACAATGAGCAGTTCTTC.

The chain uses TRBV4-3 and TRBJ2-3; 7 bases match TRBD1. Germline trimming cut 0 bases from V and 6 bases from J; bases unmatched to any gene: 3. CDR1 LGHNA and CDR2 YSLEER come from the germline V gene. The CDR3 contains 14 residues. The CDR3 DNA reads TGCGCCAGCAGCCAAGATCCAGGGGGTGATACGCAGTATTTT. Amino acid sequence: CASSQDPGGDTQYF.

For the CDR3, the DNA is TGTGCCAGCAGCTTGGCGACAGGACAAGAGACCCAGTACTTC. Translation: CASSLATGQETQYF. The chain employs TRBV5-4 and TRBJ2-5; the D gene is possibly TRBD1 (6 bases). Trimming removed 0 bases from V and 2 bases from J, with 8 bases in between. The CDR3 totals 14 residues. Germline V lookup: CDR1 SGHNT, CDR2 YYREEE (reference sequence).

This sequence joins TRBV6-1 and TRBJ1-5; D is undetermined. Per the germline V gene, CDR1 is MNHNS and CDR2 is SASEGT. The CDR3 is 15 amino acids. The germline V and J ends were trimmed by 1 base and 7 bases, with 14 bases remaining between them. This chain's CDR3 is CASSEGANIGQPQHF. The DNA of the CDR3 is TGTGCCAGCAGTGAAGGAGCGAATATCGGCCAGCCCCAGCATTTT.

The chain uses TRBV18 and TRBJ1-1, with a possible D match to TRBD1 (5 bases). The CDR3 loop spans 16 amino acids. Germline V gives CDR1 KGHSH, CDR2 LQKENI. Trimming stripped 4 bases from V and 3 bases from J, with 18 bases between. The CDR3 DNA is TGTGCCAGCTCACTGAAAAACGGGGGTTGGGACACTGAAGCTTTCTTT. It encodes CASSLKNGGWDTEAFF.

The DNA of the CDR3 is TGTGCCATCAGTGAGACCTCTGAGCGGGGGACTAAAGAGACCCAGTACTTC. This gives the protein CAISETSERGTKETQYF. The chain carries TRBV10-3 and TRBJ2-5, with TRBD2 matching 8 bases. This CDR3 region has 17 residues. CDR1 and CDR2 (germline): ENHRY, SYGVKD. V was pared by 2 bases and J by 3 bases, with 11 bases of the junction left unmatched.

The rearrangement links TRBV4-2 to TRBJ2-3; 8 bases align to TRBD1. Germline V CDR1 and CDR2: LGHNA, YNFKEQ. CDR3 size: 16 residues. Unmatched junction bases numbered 5, after V lost 2 bases and J lost 1 base. In DNA, the CDR3 is TGTGCCAGCAGCCAACTGACAGGGGTCGGCACAGATACGCAGTATTTT. Its protein product is CASSQLTGVGTDTQYF.

The chain joins TRBV25-1 to TRBJ2-5, with a weak D call TRBD1 (5 bases). The V gene lost 3 bases and the J gene lost 1 base, with 15 bases spanning the gap. This CDR3 is built from 16 residues. Germline CDR1 MGHDK, CDR2 SYGVNS. CDR3 nucleotide sequence: TGTGCCAGCAGTGACGCCCTACAGGTTTTCCAAGAGACCCAGTACTTC. Translated: CASSDALQVFQETQYF.

This sequence joins TRBV5-1 and TRBJ2-6; D unclear. V shed 3 bases and J shed 0 bases, with 7 bases lying between them. The CDR3 is 15 residues long. Germline V CDR1 and CDR2: SGHRS, YFSETQ. The CDR3 DNA reads TGCGCCAGCAGCTCAGACATCTCTGGGGCCAACGTCCTGACTTTC. This translates into CASSSDISGANVLTF.

The V call is TRBV27, the J call TRBJ2-1; TRBD2 matches at 9 bases. This CDR3 is built from 15 residues. Germline-derived CDR1 and CDR2 are MNHEY and SMNVEV (reference sequence). The trim removed 2 bases at V and 4 bases at J, leaving 3 bases unmatched. Written as DNA, the CDR3 is TGTGCCAGCAGTTTAAGCGGGAGGTTTTACAATGAGCAGTTCTTC. Translated: CASSLSGRFYNEQFF.

This chain connects TRBV5-1 to TRBJ2-3; 8 bases agree with TRBD2. Looked up from germline, CDR1 is SGHRS and CDR2 is YFSETQ. Losses at the gene ends were 0 bases for V and 0 bases for J; bases not matched to a gene: 3. This CDR3 region has 16 residues. The CDR3 bases are TGCGCCAGCAGCTTGGGAGCGGGGGCTAGCACAGATACGCAGTATTTT. It translates to CASSLGAGASTDTQYF.

The chain uses TRBV6-5 and TRBJ1-5; D remains unclear. Trimming took off 4 bases at V and 3 bases at J, with 10 bases between the two ends. Looked up from germline, CDR1 is MNHEY and CDR2 is SVGAGI. This CDR3 is built from 14 residues. The CDR3 sequence: CASSSRLANQPQHF. The CDR3 nucleotides are TGTGCCAGCAGTTCGCGGCTCGCCAATCAGCCCCAGCATTTT.

J is TRBJ2-3 and V is TRBV4-2; possible D gene TRBD2, 6 bases. Trimming shortened V by 1 base and J by 0 bases, and 11 bases separated the two germline ends. The CDR3 is 16 amino acids. Germline CDR1 reads LGHNA; CDR2 reads YNFKEQ. CDR3 loop: CASSQALAISTDTQYF. CDR3 nucleotides: TGTGCCAGCAGCCAAGCGCTAGCGATAAGCACAGATACGCAGTATTTT.

The chain combines TRBV3-1 (or the pseudogene TRBV3-2) with TRBJ1-1; the match to TRBD1 covers 7 bases. V lost 10 bases and J lost 0; bases outside the gene matches: 11. CDR3 length: 15 amino acids. Germline CDR1 LGHDT, CDR2 YNNKEL (reference sequence). The DNA of the CDR3 is TGTGCCACGGCAAGAAAACAGGGGATGAACACTGAAGCTTTCTTT. As protein: CATARKQGMNTEAFF.

The V call is TRBV19, the J call TRBJ2-1, with 7 bases matching TRBD2. V lost 2 bases to trimming and J lost 3 bases; unmatched junction nucleotides: 13. The germline gives CDR1 LNHDA, CDR2 SQIVND (reference sequence). The length of the CDR3 is 18 residues. CDR3 nucleotide sequence: TGTGCCAGTAGTATATACGGGGGGAAAAAGCTGGGCTACAATGAGCAGTTCTTC. It translates to CASSIYGGKKLGYNEQFF.

The rearrangement joins TRBV24-1 to TRBJ2-2, with 12 bases lining up with TRBD1. This CDR3 comprises 20 residues. Losses at the gene ends were 4 bases for V and 3 bases for J; bases not matched to a gene: 14. From germline, CDR1 is KGHDR and CDR2 SFDVKD. CDR3 nucleotides: TGTGCCACCAGTGAGGTGGGCCGGGACAGGGGGCGTTTTGACACCGGGGAGCTGTTTTTT. It yields the protein CATSEVGRDRGRFDTGELFF.

There are many counts of this clone. The gene calls are TRBV4-1 and TRBJ2-7, with 15 nucleotides matching TRBD2. Germline CDR1 MGHRA, CDR2 YSYEKL. The ends lost 0 bases at V and 0 bases at J; junction bases unmatched: 3. This CDR3 has 18 residues. The CDR3 DNA reads as TGCGCCAGCAGCCAAGAGGAGGGACTAGCGGGGGGCTCCTACGAGCAGTACTTC. Amino acid sequence: CASSQEEGLAGGSYEQYF.

The chain carries TRBV30 and TRBJ2-7, with TRBD1 matching 7 bases. Germline V CDR1 and CDR2: GTSNPN, SVGIG (reference sequence). This CDR3 has 14 residues. Germline trimming cut 3 bases from V and 1 base from J; bases unmatched to any gene: 6. For the CDR3, the DNA is TGTGCCTGGAGCCCTGGGGGACAGTCCTACGAGCAGTACTTC. The encoded protein is CAWSPGGQSYEQYF. The complete variable domain, with remaining parts taken from reference TRBV30 and TRBJ2-7, reads SQTIHQWPATLVQPVGSPLSLECTVEGTSNPNLYWYRQAAGRGLQLLFYSVGIGQISSEVPQNLSASRPQDRQFILSSKKLLLSDSGFYLCAWSPGGQSYEQYFGPGTRLTVT.

The chain employs TRBV2 and TRBJ1-5, with TRBD1 matching over 7 bases. Germline V gene lookup returns CDR1 SNHLY and CDR2 FYNNEI. With V trimmed by 7 bases and J by 0 bases, 6 bases remained unmatched. CDR3 length: 15 amino acids. The DNA of the CDR3 is TGTGCCAGCAAGATTACAGGGGTTAGCAATCAGCCCCAGCATTTT. The encoded protein is CASKITGVSNQPQHF.

A single count supports this clone. In DNA, the CDR3 is TGTGCCAGCAGCTTATATCACTGGACTATAGAGACCCAGTACTTC. Protein: CASSLYHWTIETQYF. The chain is built from TRBV7-2 and TRBJ2-5; D perhaps matches TRBD2 (6 bases). This CDR3 spans 15 amino acids. V lost 2 bases, J lost 4 bases, and 14 bases lay in between. Germline V gene data show CDR1 as SGHTA and CDR2 as FQGNSA.